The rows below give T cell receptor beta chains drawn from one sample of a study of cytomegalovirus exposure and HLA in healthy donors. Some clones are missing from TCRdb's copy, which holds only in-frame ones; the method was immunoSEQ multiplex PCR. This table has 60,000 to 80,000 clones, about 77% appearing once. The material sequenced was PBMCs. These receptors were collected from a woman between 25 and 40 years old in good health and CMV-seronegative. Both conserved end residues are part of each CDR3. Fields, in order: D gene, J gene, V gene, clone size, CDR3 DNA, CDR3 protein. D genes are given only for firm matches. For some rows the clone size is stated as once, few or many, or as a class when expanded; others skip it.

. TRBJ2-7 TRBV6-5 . TGTGCCAGCAGTTACACACCCAAGACACTTATCTACGAGCAGTACTTC CASSYTPKTLIYEQYF
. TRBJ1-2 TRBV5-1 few TGCGCCAGCAGCGTTGGTCATTCAGGGAGGCGAGATGGCTACACCTTC CASSVGHSGRRDGYTF
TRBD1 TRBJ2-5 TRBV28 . TGTGCCAGCAGTTTTGGGGACAGGGATTCGGAGACCCAGTACTTC CASSFGDRDSETQYF
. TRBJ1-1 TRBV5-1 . TGCGCCAGCAGCTTGGATCAGGGGAACACTGAAGCTTTCTTT CASSLDQGNTEAFF
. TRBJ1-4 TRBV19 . TGTGCCAGTAGTATGACAGCGCTAGAAAAACTGTTTTTT CASSMTALEKLFF
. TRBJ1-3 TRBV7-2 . TGTGCCAGCAGCCGACCCTTCGACAGACTCTCTGGAAACACCATATATTTT CASSRPFDRLSGNTIYF
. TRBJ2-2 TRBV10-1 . TGCGCCAGCAGTGAGTTTCTGCTAGGATCCGGGAGAACGGTCGGGGAGCTGTTTTTT CASSEFLLGSGRTVGELFF
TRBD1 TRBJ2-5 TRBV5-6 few TGTGCCAGCGGGTTCACGACAGGGGGCGTGCGAGAGACCCAGTACTTC CASGFTTGGVRETQYF
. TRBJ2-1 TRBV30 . TGTGCCTGGTCCCCGGACACATCCAGCAATGAGCAGTTCTTC CAWSPDTSSNEQFF
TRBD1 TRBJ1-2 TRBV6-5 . TGTGCCAGCAGTTCCCGGGACAGGGGAAATGACTATGGCTACACCTTC CASSSRDRGNDYGYTF
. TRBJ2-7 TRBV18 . TGTGCCAGCTCTGCAGAACATCGGGGCGAGCAGTACTTC CASSAEHRGEQYF
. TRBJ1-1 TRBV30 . TGTGCCTGGAGTATTGTGGGGGCGAACACTGAAGCTTTCTTT CAWSIVGANTEAFF
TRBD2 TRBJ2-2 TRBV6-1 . TGTGCCAGCAGTCCGACTAGCGCAAACACCGGGGAGCTGTTTTTT CASSPTSANTGELFF
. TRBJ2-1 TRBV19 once TGTGCCAGTAGTATAGTGGCGGAGCACAATGAGCAGTTCTTC CASSIVAEHNEQFF
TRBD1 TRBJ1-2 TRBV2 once TGTGCCAGCGGACAGGGGGCATCCTATGGCTACACCTTC CASGQGASYGYTF
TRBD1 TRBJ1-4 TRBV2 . TGTGCCAGCACCCCCAGGACAGGAGGCAGAGAAAAACTGTTTTTT CASTPRTGGREKLFF
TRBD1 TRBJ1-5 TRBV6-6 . TGTGCCAGCAGTTACGGGACAGGGAATCAGCCCCAGCATTTT CASSYGTGNQPQHF
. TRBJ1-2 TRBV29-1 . TGCAGCGTTGGCCCACCCCCTACAGGGAACTTCCGGGGCTACACCTTC CSVGPPPTGNFRGYTF
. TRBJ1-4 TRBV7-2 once TGTGCCAGCAGCTTAGGACGGGGGGCTGGAAAAGAAAAACTGTTTTTT CASSLGRGAGKEKLFF
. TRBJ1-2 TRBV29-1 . TGCAGCGAGGGGTCCAACTATGGCTACACCTTC CSEGSNYGYTF
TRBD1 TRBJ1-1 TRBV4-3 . TGCGCCAGCAGCCAAGATCGGGACAGGGCGAACACTGAAGCTTTCTTT CASSQDRDRANTEAFF
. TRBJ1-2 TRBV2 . TGTGCCAGCAGTGACAGAGGGAGGGATGGAGGCTACACCTTC CASSDRGRDGGYTF
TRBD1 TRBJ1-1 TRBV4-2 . TGTGCCAGCAGCCAGGACAGGTTACGGAACACTGAAGCTTTCTTT CASSQDRLRNTEAFF
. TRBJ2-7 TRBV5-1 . TGCGCCAGCAGCCCCCCTAGATCGCGGACAGTAGCCTTGGAGCAGTACTTC CASSPPRSRTVALEQYF
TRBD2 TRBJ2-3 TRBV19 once TGTGCCAGTAGTATAGGACTAGCGGGGCGCACAGATACGCAGTATTTT CASSIGLAGRTDTQYF
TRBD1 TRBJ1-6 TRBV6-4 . TGTGCCAGCAGCGCTGACAGGGGGCCTTCACCCCTCCACTTT CASSADRGPSPLHF
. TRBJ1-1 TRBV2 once TGTGCCAGCAGTGAAGGCAGGATGAACACTGAAGCTTTCTTT CASSEGRMNTEAFF
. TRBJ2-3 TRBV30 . TGTGCCTGGAGTGCGGTAAGCAGCACAGATACGCAGTATTTT CAWSAVSSTDTQYF
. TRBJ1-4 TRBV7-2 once TGTGCCAGCAGCTTAGTTCGGCGGGAAAAACTGTTTTTT CASSLVRREKLFF
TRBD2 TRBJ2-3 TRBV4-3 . TGCGCCAGCAGCCCAGGACTAGCGGGAGAAGATACGCAGTATTTT CASSPGLAGEDTQYF
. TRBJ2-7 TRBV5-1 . TGCGCCAGCAGTTTGTCCAGGGTTTACGAGCAGTACTTC CASSLSRVYEQYF
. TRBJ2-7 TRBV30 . TGTGCCTGGAGGGACCAGGGGTCCGAGCAGTACTTC CAWRDQGSEQYF
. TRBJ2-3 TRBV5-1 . TGCGCCAGCAGCTTCCGACCTCTAGCAGGGGCAGATACGCAGTATTTT CASSFRPLAGADTQYF
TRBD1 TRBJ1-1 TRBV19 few TGTGCCAGTAGGGCCCGACAGGGGGCTTTGGGTACTGAAGCTTTCTTT CASRARQGALGTEAFF
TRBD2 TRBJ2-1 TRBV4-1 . TGCGCCAGCAGCCAAGAGGTCGGGGGGGGGCCTTACAATGAGCAGTTCTTC CASSQEVGGGPYNEQFF
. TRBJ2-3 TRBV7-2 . TGTGCCAGCAGCTTGCAGGGGGGAAGCACAGATACGCAGTATTTT CASSLQGGSTDTQYF
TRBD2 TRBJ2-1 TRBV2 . TGTGCCAGCAGTGATATAGGGCTAGCGGGAGGGGAAAAGCAGTTCTTC CASSDIGLAGGEKQFF
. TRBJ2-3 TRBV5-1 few TGCGCCAGCAGGACGGAGCGGGTCACAGATACGCAGTATTTT CASRTERVTDTQYF
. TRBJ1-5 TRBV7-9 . TGTGCCAGCAGCTTAACGTCCGGGCAGCCCCAGCATTTT CASSLTSGQPQHF
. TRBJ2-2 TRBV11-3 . TGTGCCAGCAGCTTAGAGGCAGGGACCGGGGAGCTGTTTTTT CASSLEAGTGELFF
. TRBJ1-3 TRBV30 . TGTGCCCGGAGGGCAGGGGCTGGAAACACCATATATTTT CARRAGAGNTIYF
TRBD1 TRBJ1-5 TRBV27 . TGTGCCAGCAGTCCCGACAGGGGGCTGAGTCAGCCCCAGCATTTT CASSPDRGLSQPQHF
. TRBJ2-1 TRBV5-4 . TGTGCCAGCGCGGAGCAGCTTTTGAGCTCCTACAATGAGCAGTTCTTC CASAEQLLSSYNEQFF
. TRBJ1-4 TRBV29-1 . TGCAGCGTTGAAGATCTGTCGCGTGAAAAACTGTTTTTT CSVEDLSREKLFF
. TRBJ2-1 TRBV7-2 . TGTGCCAGCAGCCCCTCATCCACGGTGAGCTCCTACAATGAGCAGTTCTTC CASSPSSTVSSYNEQFF
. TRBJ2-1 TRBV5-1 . TGCGCCAGCAGCTTGGAGGGGCGGATGAGCTCCTACAATGAGCAGTTCTTC CASSLEGRMSSYNEQFF
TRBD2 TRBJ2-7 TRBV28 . TGTGCCAGCAGTCCACCGGGACTAGCGGAGACCTACGAGCAGTACTTC CASSPPGLAETYEQYF
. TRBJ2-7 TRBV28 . TGTGCCAGCAGTTTAATCGGCGGGCTCACCTACGAGCAGTACTTC CASSLIGGLTYEQYF
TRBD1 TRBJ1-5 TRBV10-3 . TGTGCCATCAGTGAGTCCTCAGGGGGTCGTTGCGCCCAGCATTTT CAISESSGGRCAQHF
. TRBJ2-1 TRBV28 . TGTGCCAGCAGTTTACGACAGGACAATGAGCAGTTCTTC CASSLRQDNEQFF